This TCR beta chain was recovered during a study of long-term antiretroviral therapy in people with HIV. Study-wide points: Specimens of blood were obtained during about 2003 to 2018, possibly under older ART regimens. The study found that diversity rose after ART but stayed below transplant donor controls.

This clone was seen a single time. Its specificity is not known. Samples were assayed with immunoSEQ v3.0 at survey level. TCRdb's copy holds only in-frame clones and misses some; the assay was immunoSEQ multiplex PCR. The data show 24,000 or so clones, roughly 95% seen once. V was cut by 5 bases and J by 2 bases, with 9 bases left in between. Per the germline V gene, CDR1 is SGHTA and CDR2 is FQGNSA. The CDR3 runs 13 residues. The sequence was obtained from a woman aged 45-65 years with HIV. The sequenced sample was unsorted PBMCs, obtained around 5 years after starting antiretroviral therapy. The chain is built from TRBV7-2 and TRBJ2-5; the D gene is possibly TRBD1 (6 bases). In DNA, the CDR3 is TGTGCCAGCAGCCGAGGACAGCAAGAGACCCAGTACTTC. Protein: CASSRGQQETQYF.